The next 7 T cell receptor beta chains were all read from a single sample in a study of blood T cell repertoires in COVID-19. Clones were read by immunoSEQ multiplex PCR, and TCRdb kept only the in-frame ones, dropping some. In the table there are some 130,000 clones, approximately 77% of which are singletons. Sequencing was done on a sample of peripheral blood. These receptors were collected from a man aged 80 or over with acute or convalescent COVID-19.

The genes are TRBV4-2 and TRBJ2-1; TRBD1 is a possible D gene (6 bases). V was trimmed by 0 bases and J by 5 bases, leaving 11 bases between them. The CDR3 totals 15 residues. Germline CDR1 reads LGHNA; CDR2 reads YNFKEQ. The CDR3 reads CASSQDRGPHNEQFF. The CDR3 DNA reads TGTGCCAGCAGCCAAGACAGGGGACCCCACAATGAGCAGTTCTTC.

V is TRBV5-6 and J is TRBJ1-6, with 7 bases fitting TRBD1. Germline lookup yields CDR1 SGHDT and CDR2 YYEEEE. CDR3 size: 17 residues. The trim removed 5 bases at V and 5 bases at J, leaving 13 bases unmatched. The CDR3 here is CASSHIRTGPNNSPLHF. CDR3 in DNA: TGTGCCAGCAGTCACATCCGGACAGGACCGAATAATTCACCCCTCCACTTT.

The chain combines TRBV3-1 (or the pseudogene TRBV3-2) with TRBJ2-7; tentatively, D is TRBD2 (7 bases). In germline, CDR1 is LGHDT, CDR2 YNNKEL (reference sequence). The CDR3 loop spans 14 amino acids. Deletions cut 4 bases from V and 5 bases from J, with 15 bases between. The CDR3 loop reads CASSRSGGAHEQYF. DNA for the CDR3: TGTGCCAGCAGCCGGTCTGGGGGGGCCCACGAGCAGTACTTC.

V is TRBV19 and J is TRBJ2-7; weak D call: TRBD1 (5 bases). CDR3 size: 15 residues. Trimming shortened V by 2 bases and J by 2 bases, and 13 bases separated the two germline ends. In germline, CDR1 is LNHDA, CDR2 SQIVND (reference sequence). The CDR3 here is CASSIKGQGTYEQYF. Here the CDR3 DNA reads TGTGCCAGTAGTATAAAAGGGCAGGGAACCTACGAGCAGTACTTC. The full variable domain, in which reference TRBV19 and TRBJ2-7 provide the parts outside the CDR3, is DGGITQSPKYLFRKEGQNVTLSCEQNLNHDAMYWYRQDPGQGLRLIYYSQIVNDFQKGDIAEGYSVSREKKESFPLTVTSAQKNPTAFYLCASSIKGQGTYEQYFGPGTRLTVT.

V gene TRBV20-1 combines with J gene TRBJ1-5; 7 nucleotides line up with TRBD1. CDR3 length: 14 amino acids. V lost 3 bases, J lost 4 bases, and 6 bases stayed unmatched. The germline V gene encodes CDR1 DFQATT and CDR2 SNEGSKA (reference sequence). The CDR3 protein is CSASIGTDNQPQHF. The CDR3 DNA reads as TGCAGTGCTAGTATCGGGACAGATAATCAGCCCCAGCATTTT.

The V and J genes are TRBV29-1 and TRBJ1-1; D gene unclear. CDR1 and CDR2 (germline): SQVTM, ANQGSEA. V lost 4 bases and J lost 1, with 4 bases in between. This CDR3 has 11 amino acids. CDR3 in amino acids: CSVGQNTEAFF. CDR3 DNA: TGCAGCGTTGGGCAGAACACTGAAGCTTTCTTT.

The genes are TRBV10-3 and TRBJ2-5; no clear D. Trimming cost V 3 bases and J 2 bases, with 4 bases left between them. The CDR3 totals 12 residues. Germline V lookup: CDR1 ENHRY, CDR2 SYGVKD. DNA for the CDR3: TGTGCCATCAGTGACCGGCAAGAGACCCAGTACTTC. Translating gives CAISDRQETQYF.